A selection of T cell receptor beta chains follows, all from one sample in a study of blood T cell repertoires in COVID-19. Sequencing used immunoSEQ multiplex PCR; TCRdb keeps in-frame clones, though not all of them. Here the sample spans around 300,000 clones, around 86% being singletons. The sequenced material came from PBMCs or T cells enriched from blood (not recorded which). The source of these receptors is a woman in her 40s who had recovered from COVID-19. CDR3s include the opening cysteine and the closing phenylalanine or tryptophan. A D gene is named only where the DNA matches it firmly. Only some rows state a clone size, as once, few, many or a class for expanded clones.

CDR3	DNA	D	V	J	size
CSVGIGADTGELFF	TGCAGCGTTGGTATAGGCGCGGACACCGGGGAGCTGTTTTTT	NA	TRBV29-1	TRBJ2-2	NA
CASSQAPGTGIYGYTF	TGCGCCAGCAGCCAAGCTCCCGGGACAGGGATTTATGGCTACACCTTC	TRBD1	TRBV4-1	TRBJ1-2	NA
CASSPLPGTGGTGANVLTF	TGTGCCAGCTCACCACTACCAGGGACAGGGGGAACTGGGGCCAACGTCCTGACTTTC	TRBD1	TRBV18	TRBJ2-6	NA
CASSPTGGDISNQPQHF	TGTGCCAGCAGCCCGACAGGGGGAGACATAAGCAATCAGCCCCAGCATTTT	TRBD1	TRBV7-8	TRBJ1-5	NA
CASSLRIQLYEAFF	TGTGCCAGCAGCTTACGAATACAGCTATATGAAGCTTTCTTT	NA	TRBV7-2	TRBJ1-1	once
CSARAMDTQYF	TGCAGTGCTAGAGCAATGGATACGCAGTATTTT	NA	TRBV20-1	TRBJ2-3	NA
CASSVSGVAGYTF	TGTGCCAGCAGCGTATCAGGGGTGGCTGGCTACACCTTC	NA	TRBV9	TRBJ1-2	NA
CSAEDPNTPYDYGYTF	TGCAGCGCCGAGGATCCGAACACCCCATATGACTATGGCTACACCTTC	NA	TRBV29-1	TRBJ1-2	NA
CASSLDRAYGGYTF	TGTGCCAGCAGCTTGGACAGGGCTTATGGTGGCTACACCTTC	NA	TRBV5-6	TRBJ1-2	NA
CSVEGGSVNTEAFF	TGCAGCGTTGAAGGTGGCAGTGTGAACACTGAAGCTTTCTTT	NA	TRBV29-1	TRBJ1-1	few
CASSSMERGNTGELFF	TGTGCCAGCAGCTCGATGGAGCGGGGCAACACCGGGGAGCTGTTTTTT	TRBD2	TRBV3-1/TRBV3-2	TRBJ2-2	NA
CASTEDGGSTDTQYF	TGTGCCAGCACCGAGGATGGCGGGAGCACAGATACGCAGTATTTT	NA	TRBV2	TRBJ2-3	NA
CASSMGGNYGYTF	TGTGCCAGTAGTATGGGGGGAAACTATGGCTACACCTTC	NA	TRBV19	TRBJ1-2	NA
CASSQGRGATEAFF	TGCGCCAGCAGCCAAGGCAGGGGAGCCACTGAAGCTTTCTTT	NA	TRBV4-1	TRBJ1-1	NA
CASSRTGGAYGYTF	TGTGCCAGCAGCCGGACAGGGGGCGCGTATGGCTACACCTTC	TRBD1	TRBV2	TRBJ1-2	NA
CASSHGHLNSPLHF	TGTGCCAGCAGTCACGGACATCTTAATTCACCCCTCCACTTT	NA	TRBV6-5	TRBJ1-6	NA
CASSPGQGNQPQHF	TGTGCCAGCAGCCCCGGACAGGGAAATCAGCCCCAGCATTTT	TRBD1	TRBV6-5	TRBJ1-5	NA
CATSDFDRGQQFF	TGTGCCACCAGTGATTTCGACAGGGGTCAGCAGTTCTTC	TRBD1	TRBV24-1	TRBJ2-1	NA
CASSSRTGTYGYTF	TGTGCCAGCAGCTCCCGGACAGGGACCTATGGCTACACCTTC	TRBD1	TRBV9	TRBJ1-2	NA
CSARVGEALHF	TGCAGTGCTAGAGTTGGGGAGGCCCTCCACTTT	NA	TRBV20-1	TRBJ1-6	NA
CASSEWVQARGNGYTF	TGTGCCAGCAGTGAGTGGGTACAGGCGAGGGGGAATGGCTACACCTTC	NA	TRBV6-1	TRBJ1-2	NA
CASSRSSKAETQYF	TGCGCCAGCAGCAGGTCTAGCAAGGCGGAGACCCAGTACTTC	NA	TRBV5-1	TRBJ2-5	few
CATSRRRDTEAFF	TGTGCCACCAGCCGACGGAGGGACACTGAAGCTTTCTTT	NA	TRBV15	TRBJ1-1	few
CASSPWTGDGTGELFF	TGCGCCAGCAGCCCCTGGACAGGGGACGGCACCGGGGAGCTGTTTTTT	TRBD1	TRBV4-3	TRBJ2-2	once
CSLRSRQGASAEAFF	TGCAGCCTCAGATCCAGACAGGGGGCGTCGGCTGAAGCTTTCTTT	TRBD1	TRBV29-1	TRBJ1-1	NA
CASKVDGLNSPLHF	TGTGCCAGCAAGGTGGACGGACTAAATTCACCCCTCCACTTT	NA	TRBV2	TRBJ1-6	NA
CATSDPGVREKLFF	TGTGCCACCAGTGACCCAGGGGTGAGGGAAAAACTGTTTTTT	NA	TRBV24-1	TRBJ1-4	once
CASTGLRGLGNTIYF	TGTGCCAGCACCGGCCTCAGGGGGCTCGGAAACACCATATATTTT	TRBD1	TRBV11-2	TRBJ1-3	NA
CASSLDIGGGYGYTF	TGTGCCAGCAGTTTAGATATAGGGGGCGGCTATGGCTACACCTTC	TRBD1	TRBV7-6	TRBJ1-2	NA
CATSGGVRAKNIQYF	TGTGCCACCTCAGGGGGCGTGAGGGCCAAAAACATTCAGTACTTC	TRBD1	TRBV19	TRBJ2-4	NA
CASSITTLGGEQFF	TGTGCCAGTAGTATAACAACCTTGGGGGGTGAGCAGTTCTTC	NA	TRBV19	TRBJ2-1	few
CATSDFGADRGSGEQYF	TGTGCCACCAGTGATTTCGGGGCGGACAGGGGCTCCGGCGAGCAGTACTTC	TRBD1	TRBV24-1	TRBJ2-7	NA
CASSSLGGPRSGYTF	TGTGCCAGCAGCTCCCTGGGGGGGCCGAGGAGTGGCTACACCTTC	NA	TRBV11-2	TRBJ1-2	NA
CASSQGPLLVDVLTF	TGCGCCAGCAGCCAGGGCCCCCTCCTCGTCGACGTCCTGACTTTC	NA	TRBV4-1	TRBJ2-6	NA
CASSLDGNSYNEQFF	TGTGCCAGCAGCTTGGACGGGAACTCCTACAATGAGCAGTTCTTC	NA	TRBV5-4	TRBJ2-1	NA
CASSPRTGRGTEAFF	TGTGCCAGCAGCCCCCGGACAGGGAGGGGCACTGAAGCTTTCTTT	TRBD1	TRBV11-2	TRBJ1-1	NA
CASSIVYGTEINQPQHF	TGTGCCAGTAGTATAGTCTATGGGACAGAAATTAATCAGCCCCAGCATTTT	TRBD1	TRBV19	TRBJ1-5	NA
CASSLSPPLAGGSTGELFF	TGTGCCAGCAGTCTCTCCCCACCACTAGCGGGAGGAAGCACCGGGGAGCTGTTTTTT	TRBD2	TRBV7-3	TRBJ2-2	NA
CASSPYGGQRYPYNEQFF	TGTGCCAGCTCACCTTACGGGGGGCAACGATATCCCTACAATGAGCAGTTCTTC	NA	TRBV18	TRBJ2-1	NA
CASSPGLAGGPIYEQFF	TGCGCCAGCAGCCCTGGACTAGCGGGAGGGCCTATCTATGAGCAGTTCTTC	TRBD2	TRBV4-3	TRBJ2-1	once
CASSPGLALTDEQFF	TGTGCCAGCAGCCCCGGACTAGCCCTAACCGATGAGCAGTTCTTC	TRBD2	TRBV7-2	TRBJ2-1	NA
CASSWQGFTEAFF	TGTGCCAGCAGCTGGCAGGGGTTCACTGAAGCTTTCTTT	NA	TRBV5-6	TRBJ1-1	NA
CASRESSGQHYGYTF	TGTGCCAGCAGGGAATCGTCGGGACAGCACTATGGCTACACCTTC	TRBD1	TRBV2	TRBJ1-2	NA
CASSRTVGVGREQFF	TGCGCCAGCAGCCGGACAGTCGGCGTAGGACGTGAGCAGTTCTTC	NA	TRBV5-1	TRBJ2-1	NA
CASSLRLAGGFADTQYF	TGCGCCAGCAGCTTGCGGCTAGCGGGAGGGTTTGCAGATACGCAGTATTTT	TRBD2	TRBV5-1	TRBJ2-3	NA
CASSPSDRADQPQHF	TGTGCCAGCAGTCCTTCAGACAGGGCGGATCAGCCCCAGCATTTT	TRBD1	TRBV6-5	TRBJ1-5	once
CAISETGVAYNEQFF	TGTGCCATCAGTGAGACAGGGGTAGCCTACAATGAGCAGTTCTTC	TRBD1	TRBV10-3	TRBJ2-1	NA
CATSRDLATYEQYF	TGTGCCACCAGCAGAGATCTCGCGACCTACGAGCAGTACTTC	NA	TRBV15	TRBJ2-7	once